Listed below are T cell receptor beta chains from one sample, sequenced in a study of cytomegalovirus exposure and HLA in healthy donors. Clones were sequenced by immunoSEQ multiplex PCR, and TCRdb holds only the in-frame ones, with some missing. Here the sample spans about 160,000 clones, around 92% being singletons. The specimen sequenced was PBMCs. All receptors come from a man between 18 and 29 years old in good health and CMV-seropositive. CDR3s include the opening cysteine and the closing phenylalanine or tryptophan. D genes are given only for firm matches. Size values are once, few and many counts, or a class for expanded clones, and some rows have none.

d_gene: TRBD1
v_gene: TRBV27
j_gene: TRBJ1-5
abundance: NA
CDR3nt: TGTGCCAGCAGGGACAGGGGCCTTAGCAATCAGCCCCAGCATTTT
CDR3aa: CASRDRGLSNQPQHF

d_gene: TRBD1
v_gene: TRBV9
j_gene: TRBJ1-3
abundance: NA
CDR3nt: TGTGCCAGCAGCGTTACAGGGGGAACCTCTGGAAACACCATATATTTT
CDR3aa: CASSVTGGTSGNTIYF

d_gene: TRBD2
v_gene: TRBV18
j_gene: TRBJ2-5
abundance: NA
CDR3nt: TGTGCCAGCTCACGGACTAGCGTTCAAGAGACCCAGTACTTC
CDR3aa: CASSRTSVQETQYF

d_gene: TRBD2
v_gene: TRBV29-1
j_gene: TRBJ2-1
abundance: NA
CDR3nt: TGCAGCGTTGCCGAAAGCCTAGCGGAGAGCTACAATGAGCAGTTCTTC
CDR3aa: CSVAESLAESYNEQFF

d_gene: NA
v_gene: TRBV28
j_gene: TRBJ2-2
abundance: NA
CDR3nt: TGTGCCAGCAACATTGGTATCACCGGGGAGCTGTTTTTT
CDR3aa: CASNIGITGELFF

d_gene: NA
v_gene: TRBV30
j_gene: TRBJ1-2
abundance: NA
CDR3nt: TGTGCCTGGAGGATTTCGGGTGGCTACACCTTC
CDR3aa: CAWRISGGYTF

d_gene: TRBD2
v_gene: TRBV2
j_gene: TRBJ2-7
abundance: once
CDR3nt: TGTGCCAGCAGTGAAATAGCGGGAGTTGGCTACGAGCAGTACTTC
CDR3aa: CASSEIAGVGYEQYF

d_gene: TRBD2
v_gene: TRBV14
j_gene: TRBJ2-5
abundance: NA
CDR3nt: TGTGCCAGCAGCCAAGATTTCAGCGGGAGGAAAGAGACCCAGTACTTC
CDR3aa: CASSQDFSGRKETQYF

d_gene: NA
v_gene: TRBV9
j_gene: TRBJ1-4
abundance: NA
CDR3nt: TGTGCCAGCAGCGTAGCCGGGAATGAAAAACTGTTTTTT
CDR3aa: CASSVAGNEKLFF

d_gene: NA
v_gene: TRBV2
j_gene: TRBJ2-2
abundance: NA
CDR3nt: TGTGCCAGCCGGGGTAGCCACTCGACCGGGGAGCTGTTTTTT
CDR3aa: CASRGSHSTGELFF

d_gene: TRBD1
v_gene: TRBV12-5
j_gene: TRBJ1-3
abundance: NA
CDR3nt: TGTGCTAGTGGTTCGTCCAACAGGGGTTTGACGGACACCATATATTTT
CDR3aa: CASGSSNRGLTDTIYF

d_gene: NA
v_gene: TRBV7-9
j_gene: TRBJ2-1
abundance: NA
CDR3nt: TGTGCCAGCAGCTTAGCGCTCGCGGACAATGAGCAGTTCTTC
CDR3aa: CASSLALADNEQFF

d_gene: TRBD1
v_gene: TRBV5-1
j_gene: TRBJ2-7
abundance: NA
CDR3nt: TGCGCCAGCAGCTTTGAGTCGGGACAGGTCTACGAGCAGTACTTC
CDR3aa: CASSFESGQVYEQYF

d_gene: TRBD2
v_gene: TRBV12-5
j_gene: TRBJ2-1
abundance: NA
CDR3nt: TGTGCTAGTGGTTCACCTACTAGCGGGAACTACAATGAGCAGTTCTTC
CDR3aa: CASGSPTSGNYNEQFF

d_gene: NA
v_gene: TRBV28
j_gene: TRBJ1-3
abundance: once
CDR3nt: TGTGCCAGCAGTTTATACCCGACAGGAGCGGGAAACACCATATATTTT
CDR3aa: CASSLYPTGAGNTIYF

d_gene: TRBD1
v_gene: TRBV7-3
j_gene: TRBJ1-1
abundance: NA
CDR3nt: TGTGCCAGCAGCTTACGACAGGGTGCAACTGAAGCTTTCTTT
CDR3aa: CASSLRQGATEAFF

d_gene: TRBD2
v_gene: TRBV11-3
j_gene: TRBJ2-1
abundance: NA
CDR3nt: TGTGCCAGCAGCTCCTGGACTAGCAACTCCTACAATGAGCAGTTCTTC
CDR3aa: CASSSWTSNSYNEQFF

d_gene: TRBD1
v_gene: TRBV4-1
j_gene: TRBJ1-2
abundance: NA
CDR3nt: TGCGCCAGCAGCCAAGACCGGACAGGGTTCTATGGCTACACCTTC
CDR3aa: CASSQDRTGFYGYTF

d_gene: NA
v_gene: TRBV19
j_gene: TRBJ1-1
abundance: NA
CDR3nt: TGTGCCAGTAGGCCGGATGCGGGGGCGCAAACTGGCACTGAAGCTTTCTTT
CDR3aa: CASRPDAGAQTGTEAFF

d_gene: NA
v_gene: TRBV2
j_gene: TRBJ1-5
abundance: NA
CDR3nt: TGTGCCAGCAGCCTCCGAGCTAAGAATCAGCCCCAGCATTTT
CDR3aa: CASSLRAKNQPQHF

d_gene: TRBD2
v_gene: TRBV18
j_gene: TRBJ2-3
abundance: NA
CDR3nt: TGTGCCAGCTCACCACCCGGACTAGCGGGAGGGATAGATACGCAGTATTTT
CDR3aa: CASSPPGLAGGIDTQYF

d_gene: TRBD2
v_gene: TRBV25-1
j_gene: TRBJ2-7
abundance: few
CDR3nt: TGTGCCAGCAGTAGCGGGGGTTCCGGGCAGTACTTC
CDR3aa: CASSSGGSGQYF

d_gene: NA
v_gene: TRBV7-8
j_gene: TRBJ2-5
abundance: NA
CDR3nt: TGTGCCAGCAGCTTAGCGGGACAATCCCAAGAGACCCAGTACTTC
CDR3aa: CASSLAGQSQETQYF

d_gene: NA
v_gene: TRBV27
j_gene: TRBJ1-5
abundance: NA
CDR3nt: TGTGCCATCGCGCGGGGGGCCAACAATCAGCCCCAGCATTTT
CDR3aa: CAIARGANNQPQHF

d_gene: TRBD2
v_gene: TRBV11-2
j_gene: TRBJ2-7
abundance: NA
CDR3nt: TGTGCCAGCAGCTTAGTGTTAGCGGGAGCCTACGAGCAGTACTTC
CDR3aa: CASSLVLAGAYEQYF

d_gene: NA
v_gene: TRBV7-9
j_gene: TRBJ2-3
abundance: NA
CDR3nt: TGTGCCAGCAGCTTAGTGCGGGAAAATCCCCGGGCAGATACGCAGTATTTT
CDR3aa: CASSLVRENPRADTQYF

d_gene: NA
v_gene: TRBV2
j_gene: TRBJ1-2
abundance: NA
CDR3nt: TGTGCCAGCAGTGAAGCGCTCCTGGGACACATCTCCTCCTATGGCTACACCTTC
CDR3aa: CASSEALLGHISSYGYTF

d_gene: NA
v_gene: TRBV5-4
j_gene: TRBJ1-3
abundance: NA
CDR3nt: TGTGCCAGCAGCCAAACAGGCTCGGGAAACACCATATATTTT
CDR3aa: CASSQTGSGNTIYF

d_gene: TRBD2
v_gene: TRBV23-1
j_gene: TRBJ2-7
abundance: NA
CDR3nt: TGCGCCAGCAGTCAACTTGGGACTAGCGGGAGGAACGAGCAGTACTTC
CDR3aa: CASSQLGTSGRNEQYF

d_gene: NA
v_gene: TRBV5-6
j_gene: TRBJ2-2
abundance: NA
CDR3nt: TGTGCCAGCAGCCCACGAGGACTACTTACCGGGGAGCTGTTTTTT
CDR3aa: CASSPRGLLTGELFF

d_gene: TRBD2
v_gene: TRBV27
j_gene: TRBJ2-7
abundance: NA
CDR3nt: TGTGCCAGCAGGGACCCGACTAGCGGGCAAAAAGTTAGTGAGCAGTACTTC
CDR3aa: CASRDPTSGQKVSEQYF

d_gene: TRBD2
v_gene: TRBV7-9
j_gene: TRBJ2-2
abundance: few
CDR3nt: TGTGCCAGCAGCCCTAGCGGGAGGGCCGACACCGGGGAGCTGTTTTTT
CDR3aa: CASSPSGRADTGELFF

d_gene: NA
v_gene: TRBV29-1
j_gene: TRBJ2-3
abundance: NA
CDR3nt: TGCAGCGTTGCGGGGAGATCCCCGGATACGCAGTATTTT
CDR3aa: CSVAGRSPDTQYF

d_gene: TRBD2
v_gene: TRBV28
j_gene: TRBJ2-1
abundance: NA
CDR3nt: TGTGCCAGCAGTTTAGAACTAGCGACCCTCAATGAGCAGTTCTTC
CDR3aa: CASSLELATLNEQFF

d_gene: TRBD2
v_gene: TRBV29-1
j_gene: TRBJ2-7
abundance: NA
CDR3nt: TGCAGCGTTGAAGAGGCTAGCGGGAGGGCCGGCAACTACGAGCAGTACTTC
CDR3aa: CSVEEASGRAGNYEQYF

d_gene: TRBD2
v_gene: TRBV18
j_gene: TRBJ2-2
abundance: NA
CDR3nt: TGTGCCAGCCAGGCTAGCGGGAGGAGGATCGGGGAGCTGTTTTTT
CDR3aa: CASQASGRRIGELFF

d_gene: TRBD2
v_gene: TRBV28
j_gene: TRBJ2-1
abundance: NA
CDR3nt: TGTGCCACCCAGACTAGCGGGATTGGCTTGGGGCAGTTCTTC
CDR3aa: CATQTSGIGLGQFF

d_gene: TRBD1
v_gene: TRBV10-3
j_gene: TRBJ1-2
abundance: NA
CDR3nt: TGTGCCATCAGAGCCCAACAGGGGGCCTATGGCTACACCTTC
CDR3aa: CAIRAQQGAYGYTF

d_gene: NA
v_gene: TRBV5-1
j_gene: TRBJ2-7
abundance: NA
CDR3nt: TGCGCCAGCAGCTTAGGGGGTCCCTACGAGCAGTACTTC
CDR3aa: CASSLGGPYEQYF

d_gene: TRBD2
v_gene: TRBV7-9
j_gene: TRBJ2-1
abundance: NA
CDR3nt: TGTGCCAGCAGCTTAGGCGGGAGGGCCGGTGAGCAGTTCTTC
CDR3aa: CASSLGGRAGEQFF

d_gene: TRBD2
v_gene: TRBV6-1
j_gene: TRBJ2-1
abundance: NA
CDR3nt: TGTGCCAGCAGTCCACTAGCGGGAGGGCCGCATGAGCAGTTCTTC
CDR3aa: CASSPLAGGPHEQFF

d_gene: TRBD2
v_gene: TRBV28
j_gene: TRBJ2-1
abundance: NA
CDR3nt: TGTGCCAGCAGTTTGCCTAGCGGGCGGAATGAGCAGTTCTTC
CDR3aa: CASSLPSGRNEQFF